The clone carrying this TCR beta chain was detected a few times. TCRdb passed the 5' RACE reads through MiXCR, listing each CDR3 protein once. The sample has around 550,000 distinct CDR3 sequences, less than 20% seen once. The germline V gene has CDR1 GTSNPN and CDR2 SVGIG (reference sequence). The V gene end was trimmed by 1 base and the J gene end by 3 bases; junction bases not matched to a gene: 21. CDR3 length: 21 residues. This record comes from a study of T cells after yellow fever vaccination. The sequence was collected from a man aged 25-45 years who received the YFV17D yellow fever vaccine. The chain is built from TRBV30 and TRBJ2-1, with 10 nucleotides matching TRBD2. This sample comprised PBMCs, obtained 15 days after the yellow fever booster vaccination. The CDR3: CAWSGLKAVAGGGPRYNEQFF. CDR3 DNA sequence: TGTGCCTGGAGTGGTCTGAAGGCGGTAGCGGGAGGAGGGCCCCGCTACAATGAGCAGTTCTTC. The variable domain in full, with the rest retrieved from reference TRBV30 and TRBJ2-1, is SQTIHQWPATLVQPVGSPLSLECTVEGTSNPNLYWYRQAAGRGLQLLFYSVGIGQISSEVPQNLSASRPQDRQFILSSKKLLLSDSGFYLCAWSGLKAVAGGGPRYNEQFFGPGTRLTVL.